These T cell receptor beta chains were read from a single sample in a study of T cell responses to AZD1222 COVID-19 vaccine. Generated by immunoSEQ multiplex PCR, the TCRdb table keeps only in-frame clones and is missing some. The sample yields 120,000 to 150,000 clones, just over 90% seen once. The sequencing here drew on peripheral blood, taken on day 0 of AZD1222 vaccination. The source is an adult in good health. Each CDR3 is given with its conserved first and last residue.

v_gene: TRBV9; j_gene: TRBJ2-7; CDR3aa: CASSTLAGNEQYF
v_gene: TRBV11-2; j_gene: TRBJ1-2; CDR3aa: CASSSQGAIGGYTF
v_gene: TRBV7-8; j_gene: TRBJ1-2; CDR3aa: CASSAGQGGGYTF
v_gene: TRBV23-1; j_gene: TRBJ1-1; CDR3aa: CASSQYRGPAFF
v_gene: TRBV27; j_gene: TRBJ2-1; CDR3aa: CASSLAGGLYNEQFF
v_gene: TRBV5-6; j_gene: TRBJ2-7; CDR3aa: CASSFSRTGGDEQYF
v_gene: TRBV5-1; j_gene: TRBJ1-6; CDR3aa: CASSLGSYNSPLHF
v_gene: TRBV5-1; j_gene: TRBJ1-2; CDR3aa: CASSSAGGSGYGYTF
v_gene: TRBV2; j_gene: TRBJ2-1; CDR3aa: CASIPRGPNEQFF
v_gene: TRBV5-1; j_gene: TRBJ2-1; CDR3aa: CASSFLAGVSYNEQFF
v_gene: TRBV2; j_gene: TRBJ2-7; CDR3aa: CASSEVPSVNEQYF
v_gene: TRBV18; j_gene: TRBJ2-7; CDR3aa: CASSPQGSYEQYF
v_gene: TRBV5-4; j_gene: TRBJ2-3; CDR3aa: CAAAAGTPSTDTQYF
v_gene: TRBV7-2; j_gene: TRBJ1-4; CDR3aa: CASSSDSGNEKLFF
v_gene: TRBV11-2; j_gene: TRBJ1-4; CDR3aa: CASSLETVGSEKLFF
v_gene: TRBV7-2; j_gene: TRBJ2-5; CDR3aa: CASSLAPIAGVGETQYF
v_gene: TRBV5-6; j_gene: TRBJ1-4; CDR3aa: CASSLGATNEKLFF
v_gene: TRBV6-2/TRBV6-3; j_gene: TRBJ1-1; CDR3aa: CASSQQTFFTEAFF
v_gene: TRBV27; j_gene: TRBJ1-5; CDR3aa: CASSLSWGFGNQPQHF
v_gene: TRBV24-1; j_gene: TRBJ2-3; CDR3aa: CATSDSGGPEDTQYF
v_gene: TRBV18; j_gene: TRBJ1-2; CDR3aa: CASSDRDDYGYTF
v_gene: TRBV7-2; j_gene: TRBJ2-1; CDR3aa: CASSFYFGAGNEQFF
v_gene: TRBV11-2; j_gene: TRBJ1-6; CDR3aa: CASSSKEASPLHF
v_gene: TRBV27; j_gene: TRBJ1-2; CDR3aa: CASSPGGALGYGYTF
v_gene: TRBV3-1/TRBV3-2; j_gene: TRBJ2-1; CDR3aa: CASSQEGTSGRANNEQFF
v_gene: TRBV27; j_gene: TRBJ1-6; CDR3aa: CASSLSPRGLGSPLHF
v_gene: TRBV30; j_gene: TRBJ2-7; CDR3aa: CAWSVGTRDRGYEQYF
v_gene: TRBV7-9; j_gene: TRBJ2-1; CDR3aa: CASSPSTGQGYNEQFF
v_gene: TRBV3-1/TRBV3-2; j_gene: TRBJ2-3; CDR3aa: CASSQLTGGADTQYF
v_gene: TRBV27; j_gene: TRBJ1-6; CDR3aa: CASSLYQGFNSPLHF
v_gene: TRBV29-1; j_gene: TRBJ2-6; CDR3aa: CSVRSSGANVLTF
v_gene: TRBV2; j_gene: TRBJ2-7; CDR3aa: CASSEPIAGHLSYEQYF
v_gene: TRBV30; j_gene: TRBJ2-1; CDR3aa: CAWSLREYNEQFF
v_gene: TRBV7-9; j_gene: TRBJ1-2; CDR3aa: CASSSQGTAGYTF
v_gene: TRBV6-5; j_gene: TRBJ2-7; CDR3aa: CASKASSGEQYF
v_gene: TRBV4-3; j_gene: TRBJ1-3; CDR3aa: CASSQGASGTHGTAGNTIYF
v_gene: TRBV28; j_gene: TRBJ1-1; CDR3aa: CASSFSGVTEAFF
v_gene: TRBV9; j_gene: TRBJ1-1; CDR3aa: CASSAGTVITEAFF
v_gene: TRBV7-2; j_gene: TRBJ1-1; CDR3aa: CASSSQGQGGRAFF
v_gene: TRBV30; j_gene: TRBJ1-1; CDR3aa: CAWQGREGTEAFF
v_gene: TRBV5-1; j_gene: TRBJ2-7; CDR3aa: CASSLNGKRLAGGYEQYF
v_gene: TRBV12-5; j_gene: TRBJ2-5; CDR3aa: CASSDWGEFQETQYF
v_gene: TRBV3-1/TRBV3-2; j_gene: TRBJ1-2; CDR3aa: CASSQDNRWGDGYTF
v_gene: TRBV3-1/TRBV3-2; j_gene: TRBJ2-1; CDR3aa: CASSPLSLYNEQFF
v_gene: TRBV6-5; j_gene: TRBJ1-1; CDR3aa: CATSQPGNTEAFF
v_gene: TRBV20-1; j_gene: TRBJ2-7; CDR3aa: CSPGPEQYF
v_gene: TRBV19; j_gene: TRBJ1-4; CDR3aa: CASSGRGSDSTNEKLFF
v_gene: TRBV6-2/TRBV6-3; j_gene: TRBJ1-2; CDR3aa: CASSYPRANYGYTF
v_gene: TRBV5-5; j_gene: TRBJ1-3; CDR3aa: CASSWAPQGGNTIYF